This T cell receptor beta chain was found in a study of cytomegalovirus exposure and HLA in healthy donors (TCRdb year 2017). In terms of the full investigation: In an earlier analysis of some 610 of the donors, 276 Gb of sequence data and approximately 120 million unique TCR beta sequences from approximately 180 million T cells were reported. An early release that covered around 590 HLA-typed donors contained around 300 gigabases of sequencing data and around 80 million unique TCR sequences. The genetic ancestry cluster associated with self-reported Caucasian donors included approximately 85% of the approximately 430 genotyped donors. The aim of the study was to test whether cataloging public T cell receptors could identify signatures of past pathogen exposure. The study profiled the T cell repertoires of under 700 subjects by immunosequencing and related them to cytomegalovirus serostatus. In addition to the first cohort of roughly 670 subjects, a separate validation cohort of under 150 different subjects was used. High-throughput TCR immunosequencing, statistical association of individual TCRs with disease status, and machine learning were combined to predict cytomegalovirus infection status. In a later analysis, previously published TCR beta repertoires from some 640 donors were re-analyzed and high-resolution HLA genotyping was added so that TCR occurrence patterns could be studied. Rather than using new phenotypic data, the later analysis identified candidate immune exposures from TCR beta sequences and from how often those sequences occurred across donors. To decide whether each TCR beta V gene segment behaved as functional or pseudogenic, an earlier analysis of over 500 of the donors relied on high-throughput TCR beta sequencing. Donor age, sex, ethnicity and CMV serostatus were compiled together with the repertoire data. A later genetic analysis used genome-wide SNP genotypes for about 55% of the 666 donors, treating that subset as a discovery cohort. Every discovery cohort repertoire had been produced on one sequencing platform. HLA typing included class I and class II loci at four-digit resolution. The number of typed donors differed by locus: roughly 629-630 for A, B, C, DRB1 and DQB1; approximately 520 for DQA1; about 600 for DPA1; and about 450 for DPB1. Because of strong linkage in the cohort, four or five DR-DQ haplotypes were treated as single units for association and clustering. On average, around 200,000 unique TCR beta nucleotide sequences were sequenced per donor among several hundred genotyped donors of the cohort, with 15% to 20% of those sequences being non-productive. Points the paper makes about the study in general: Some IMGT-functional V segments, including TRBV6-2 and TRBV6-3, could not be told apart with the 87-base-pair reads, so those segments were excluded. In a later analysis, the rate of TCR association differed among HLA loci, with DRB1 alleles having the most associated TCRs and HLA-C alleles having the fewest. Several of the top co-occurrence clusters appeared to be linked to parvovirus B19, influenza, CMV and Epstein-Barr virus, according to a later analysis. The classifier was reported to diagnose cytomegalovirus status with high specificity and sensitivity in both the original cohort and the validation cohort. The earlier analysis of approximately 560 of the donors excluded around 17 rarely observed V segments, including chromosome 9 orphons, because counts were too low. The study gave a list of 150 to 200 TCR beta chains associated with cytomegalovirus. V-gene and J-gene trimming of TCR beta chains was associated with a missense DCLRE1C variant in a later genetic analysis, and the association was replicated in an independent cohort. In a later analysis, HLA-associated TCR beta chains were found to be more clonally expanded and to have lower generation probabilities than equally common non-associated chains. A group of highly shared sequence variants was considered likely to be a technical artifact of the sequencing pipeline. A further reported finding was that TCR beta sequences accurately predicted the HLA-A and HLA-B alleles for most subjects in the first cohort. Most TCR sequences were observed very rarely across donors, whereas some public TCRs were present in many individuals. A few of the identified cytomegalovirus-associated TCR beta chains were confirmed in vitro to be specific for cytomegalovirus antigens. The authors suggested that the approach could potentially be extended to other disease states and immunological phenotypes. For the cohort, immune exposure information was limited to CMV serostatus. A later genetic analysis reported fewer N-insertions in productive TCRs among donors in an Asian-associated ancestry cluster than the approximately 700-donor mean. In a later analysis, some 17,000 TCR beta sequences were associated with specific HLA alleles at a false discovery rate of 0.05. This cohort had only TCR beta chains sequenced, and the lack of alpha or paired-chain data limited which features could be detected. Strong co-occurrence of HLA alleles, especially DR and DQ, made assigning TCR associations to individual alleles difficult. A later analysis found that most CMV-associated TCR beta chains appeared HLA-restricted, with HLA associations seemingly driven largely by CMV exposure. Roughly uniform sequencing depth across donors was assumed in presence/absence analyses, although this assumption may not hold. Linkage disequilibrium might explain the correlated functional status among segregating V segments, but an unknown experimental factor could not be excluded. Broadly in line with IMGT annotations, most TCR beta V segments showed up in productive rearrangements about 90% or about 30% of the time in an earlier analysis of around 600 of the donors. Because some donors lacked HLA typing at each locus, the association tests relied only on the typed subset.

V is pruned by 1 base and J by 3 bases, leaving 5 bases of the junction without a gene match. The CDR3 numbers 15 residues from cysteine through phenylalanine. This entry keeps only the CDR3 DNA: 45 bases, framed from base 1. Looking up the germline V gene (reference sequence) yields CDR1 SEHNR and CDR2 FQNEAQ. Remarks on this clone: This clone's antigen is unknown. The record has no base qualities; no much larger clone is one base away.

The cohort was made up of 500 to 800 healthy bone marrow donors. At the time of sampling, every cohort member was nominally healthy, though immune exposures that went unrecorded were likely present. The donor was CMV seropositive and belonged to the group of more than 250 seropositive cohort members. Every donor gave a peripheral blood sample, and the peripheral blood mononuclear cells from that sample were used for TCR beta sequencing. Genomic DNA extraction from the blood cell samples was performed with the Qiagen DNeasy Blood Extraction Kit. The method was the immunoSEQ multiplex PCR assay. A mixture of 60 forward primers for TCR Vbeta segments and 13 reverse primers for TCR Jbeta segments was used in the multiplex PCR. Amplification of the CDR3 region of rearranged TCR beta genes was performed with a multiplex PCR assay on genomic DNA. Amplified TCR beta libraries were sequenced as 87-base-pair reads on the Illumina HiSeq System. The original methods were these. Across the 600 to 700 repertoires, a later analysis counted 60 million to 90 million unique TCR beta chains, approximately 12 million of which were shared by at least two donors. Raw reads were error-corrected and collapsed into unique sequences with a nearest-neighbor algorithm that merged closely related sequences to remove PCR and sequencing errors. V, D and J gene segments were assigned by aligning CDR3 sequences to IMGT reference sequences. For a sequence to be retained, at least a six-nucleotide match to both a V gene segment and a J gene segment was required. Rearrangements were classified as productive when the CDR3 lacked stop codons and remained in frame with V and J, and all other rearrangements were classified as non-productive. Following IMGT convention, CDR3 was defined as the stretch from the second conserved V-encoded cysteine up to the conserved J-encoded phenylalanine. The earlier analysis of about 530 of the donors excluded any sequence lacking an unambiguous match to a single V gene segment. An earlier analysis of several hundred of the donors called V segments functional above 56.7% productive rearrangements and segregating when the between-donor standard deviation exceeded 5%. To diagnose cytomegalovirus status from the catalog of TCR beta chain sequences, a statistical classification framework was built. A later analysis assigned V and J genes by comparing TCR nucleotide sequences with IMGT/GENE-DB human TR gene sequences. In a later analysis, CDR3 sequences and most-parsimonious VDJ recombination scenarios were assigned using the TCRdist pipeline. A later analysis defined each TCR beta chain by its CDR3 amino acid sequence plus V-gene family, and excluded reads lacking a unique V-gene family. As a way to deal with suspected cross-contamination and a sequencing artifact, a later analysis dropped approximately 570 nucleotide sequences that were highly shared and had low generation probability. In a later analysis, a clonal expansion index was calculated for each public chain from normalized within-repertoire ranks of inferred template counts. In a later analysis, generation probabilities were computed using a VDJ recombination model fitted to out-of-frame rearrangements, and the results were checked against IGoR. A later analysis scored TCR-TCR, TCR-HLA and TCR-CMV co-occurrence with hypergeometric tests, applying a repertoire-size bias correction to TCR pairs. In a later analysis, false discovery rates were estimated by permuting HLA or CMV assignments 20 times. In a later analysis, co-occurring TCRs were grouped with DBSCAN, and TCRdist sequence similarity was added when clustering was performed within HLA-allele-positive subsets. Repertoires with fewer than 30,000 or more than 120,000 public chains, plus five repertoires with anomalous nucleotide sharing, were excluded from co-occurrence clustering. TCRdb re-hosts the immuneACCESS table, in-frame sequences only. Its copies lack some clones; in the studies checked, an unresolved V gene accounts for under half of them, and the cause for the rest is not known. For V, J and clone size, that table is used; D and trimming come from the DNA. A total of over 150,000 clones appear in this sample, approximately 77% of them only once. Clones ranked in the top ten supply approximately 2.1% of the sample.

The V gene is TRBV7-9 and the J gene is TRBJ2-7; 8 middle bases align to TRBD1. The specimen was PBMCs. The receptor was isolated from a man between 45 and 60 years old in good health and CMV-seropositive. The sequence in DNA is TGTGCCAGCAGCTTAGGGACAGGGCCCAACTACGAGCAGTACTTC. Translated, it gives CASSLGTGPNYEQYF.